This T cell receptor beta chain derives from a study of cytomegalovirus exposure and HLA in healthy donors. Turning to the study itself: In an earlier analysis, around 120 million unique TCR beta sequences were found from some 180 million T cells. There were about 85 million unique TCRs (from HLA-typed donors) in an early data release.

In the case of this clone: At one end, the junction sequence differs from germline, possibly due to a read error. Other nucleotide sequences from this sample produce the same CDR3.

Healthy bone marrow donors formed the donor group. Primers for the PCR totalled 60 Vbeta and 13 Jbeta. The repertoire was sequenced with immunoSEQ multiplex PCR; TCRdb's copy has only in-frame clones and lacks some. The sample yields about 220,000 clones, 80% to 85% seen once. Germline V gene sequence: CDR1 SEHNR, CDR2 FQNEAQ (reference sequence). The length of the CDR3 is 14 residues. The source material was PBMCs. This receptor was obtained from a boy aged 2 to 10 in good health and CMV-seronegative. The chain employs TRBV7-9 and TRBJ1-6; 7 bases map to TRBD1. The CDR3 here is CASSPAGGNSPLHF. In nucleotides, the CDR3 is TGTGCCAGCAGCCCGGCAGGGGGGAATTCACCCCTTCACTTT.